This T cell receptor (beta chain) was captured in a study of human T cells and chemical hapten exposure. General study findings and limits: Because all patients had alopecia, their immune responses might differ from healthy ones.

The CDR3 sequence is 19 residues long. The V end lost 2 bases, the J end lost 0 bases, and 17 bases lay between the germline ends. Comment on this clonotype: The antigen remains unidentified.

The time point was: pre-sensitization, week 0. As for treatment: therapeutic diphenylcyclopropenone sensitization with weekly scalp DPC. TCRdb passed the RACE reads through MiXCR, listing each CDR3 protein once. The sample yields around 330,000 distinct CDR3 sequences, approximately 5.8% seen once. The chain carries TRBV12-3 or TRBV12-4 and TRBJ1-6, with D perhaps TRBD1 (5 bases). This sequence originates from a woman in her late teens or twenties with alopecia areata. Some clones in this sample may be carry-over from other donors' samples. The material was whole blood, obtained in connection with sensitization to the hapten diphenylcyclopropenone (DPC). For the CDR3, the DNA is TGTGCCAGCAGTTTACGCCGGGGACTGACGAGCTCCTATAATTCACCCCTCCACTTT. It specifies CASSLRRGLTSSYNSPLHF.